This T cell receptor beta chain was identified in a study of CD8+CD57+ T cells in acquired aplastic anemia (dated by TCRdb to between 2017 and 2018). Concerning the study at large: Extracted DNA from sorted CD4+ and CD8+ cells averaged approximately 3 ug, ranging from 0.2 to 27.4 ug. An average of approximately 10 million reads for CD4+ cells and 11.0 million reads for CD8+ cells was obtained from healthy donor samples. Study-wide findings and limitations: Fewer than 35 CD8+ CDR3 sequences were found to be shared between patients and controls, but these sequences appeared to be highly expressed in patients and within the immunodominant clones of the patients. No significant difference in CD8+ Simpson's diversity was found between patients and healthy controls (P=0.060).

In this study, sorted CD4+ and CD8+ T cells from the blood of healthy subjects and of severe aplastic anemia patients had their TCR repertoires deep-sequenced. Ficoll-Paque density gradient centrifugation was used to isolate peripheral blood mononuclear cells. Before DNA extraction, CD4+ and CD8+ T cells were sorted by FACS or by magnetic beads. About this clonotype itself: What antigen it recognizes has not been identified. Base qualities are not recorded, but no much larger clone differs from it by a single base.

TCR beta VDJ combination and CDR3 sequence profiling used genomic DNA as the template. An Illumina HiSeq 2000 was the platform used for TCR repertoire sequencing. The source study handled its data this way. Repertoires were assessed using TRBV/TRBJ rearrangement plots, CDR3 size and DJ length profiles, and Simpson's diversity index. The most abundant DNA sequence in the deep sequencing data was taken as the immunodominant clone. CDR3 amino acid sequences were checked for sharing between subjects and were compared against published repertoires and the VDJdb database. Clones were called with MiXCR by TCRdb after fastp trimmed the public reads at Q25, and only in-frame beta chains were retained. Under each unique CDR3 protein, matching rows form one entry showing the most common genes and DNA. TCRdb assigned the V and J calls; the authors' analysis was not used. The sample profile shows more than 40,000 distinct CDR3 sequences; around 72% of them were found once. The ten top clones hold roughly 34% of the sample.

The clonotype comes from a human donor in good health, serving as a control. The sequenced sample consisted of sorted CD4+, CD8+, or CD8+CD57+ T cells (not recorded which) from PBMCs.

The bases are TGTGCCAGTAGTATCGACAGGTACTATGGCTACACCTTC. It is translated as CASSIDRYYGYTF. The sequence joins TRBV19 to TRBJ1-2; TRBD1 is a possible D gene, resting on 6 matching bases. Spanning cysteine to phenylalanine, the CDR3 consists of 13 amino acids. This entry keeps only the CDR3 DNA: 39 bases, framed from base 1. Cut back by 3 bases and 3 bases, the V and J ends lie 8 bases apart. As encoded in the germline V gene (reference sequence), CDR1 is LNHDA while CDR2 is SQIVND.